The rows below give T cell receptor beta chains drawn from one sample of a study of PD-L1 blockade in urothelial cancer. Assay used: immunoSEQ multiplex PCR; TCRdb lists only in-frame clones, some missing. The sample shows around 93,000 clones, 70% to 90% of them seen only once. Here the sequenced sample was PBMCs, taken around atezolizumab (anti-PD-L1) treatment. These receptor sequences come from a man in his 70s with urothelial cancer. Each CDR3 is given with its conserved first and last residue. D genes are given only for firm matches. Expanded clones are given a class, and other clones once, few, many or no size at all.

v_call: TRBV25-1; j_call: TRBJ2-2; clone_size: -; d_call: -; cdr3_nt: TGTGCCAGCAGTGGTCGCTCGGGGAACACCGGGGAGCTGTTTTTT; cdr3_aa: CASSGRSGNTGELFF
v_call: TRBV9; j_call: TRBJ2-5; clone_size: -; d_call: -; cdr3_nt: TGTGCCAGCAGCCCGGTTTTATCCTGGAGCGGCCAAGAGACCCAGTACTTC; cdr3_aa: CASSPVLSWSGQETQYF
v_call: TRBV19; j_call: TRBJ2-3; clone_size: -; d_call: TRBD1; cdr3_nt: TGTGCCAGTAGTCGGACAGGGGAAGGAGATACGCAGTATTTT; cdr3_aa: CASSRTGEGDTQYF
v_call: TRBV11-3; j_call: TRBJ2-7; clone_size: -; d_call: TRBD2; cdr3_nt: TGTGCCAGCAGCTCCCTGACTAGCGGGAGGTACGAGCAGTACTTC; cdr3_aa: CASSSLTSGRYEQYF
v_call: TRBV5-4; j_call: TRBJ2-5; clone_size: -; d_call: -; cdr3_nt: TGTGCCAGCAGCTTTGCCAGCGAACAAGAGACCCAGTACTTC; cdr3_aa: CASSFASEQETQYF
v_call: TRBV9; j_call: TRBJ2-2; clone_size: -; d_call: TRBD2; cdr3_nt: TGTGCCAGCAGCGTATGGACTAGTGACACCGGGGAGCTGTTTTTT; cdr3_aa: CASSVWTSDTGELFF
v_call: TRBV2; j_call: TRBJ1-2; clone_size: -; d_call: TRBD1; cdr3_nt: TGTGCCAGCATTGGGACAGGGGGAAGAGATGGCTACACCTTC; cdr3_aa: CASIGTGGRDGYTF
v_call: TRBV5-1; j_call: TRBJ1-4; clone_size: -; d_call: -; cdr3_nt: TGCGCCAGCAGCTCGACAAGCTCTAATGAAAAACTGTTTTTT; cdr3_aa: CASSSTSSNEKLFF
v_call: TRBV7-2; j_call: TRBJ1-4; clone_size: -; d_call: -; cdr3_nt: TGTGCCAGCAGCACGGGACTTTTCGAAAAACTGTTTTTT; cdr3_aa: CASSTGLFEKLFF
v_call: TRBV11-3; j_call: TRBJ2-7; clone_size: -; d_call: -; cdr3_nt: TGTGCCAGCAGCTTGAGAGCTTACGAGCAGTACTTC; cdr3_aa: CASSLRAYEQYF
v_call: TRBV9; j_call: TRBJ2-6; clone_size: -; d_call: -; cdr3_nt: TGTGCCAGCAGCGTAGAACTTTCAGGGGCCAACGTCCTGACTTTC; cdr3_aa: CASSVELSGANVLTF
v_call: TRBV11-3; j_call: TRBJ2-5; clone_size: -; d_call: -; cdr3_nt: TGTGCCAGCAGCTTTGCAGGGGAAGAGACCCAGTACTTC; cdr3_aa: CASSFAGEETQYF
v_call: TRBV2; j_call: TRBJ1-2; clone_size: -; d_call: TRBD1; cdr3_nt: TGTGCCAGCAGTGAAGACAGGGGGACGGGGGGCTACACCTTC; cdr3_aa: CASSEDRGTGGYTF
v_call: TRBV4-3; j_call: TRBJ1-4; clone_size: -; d_call: -; cdr3_nt: TGCGCCAGCAGCCAAGATCGGGGGGGGAATGAAAAACTGTTTTTT; cdr3_aa: CASSQDRGGNEKLFF
v_call: TRBV6-6; j_call: TRBJ1-1; clone_size: -; d_call: TRBD1; cdr3_nt: TGTGCCAGCAGCCCAGGGGGTATCATGTCCTCCACTGAAGCTTTCTTT; cdr3_aa: CASSPGGIMSSTEAFF
v_call: TRBV19; j_call: TRBJ1-1; clone_size: -; d_call: TRBD1; cdr3_nt: TGTGCCAGTAGGCGGACAGGGGGGGAGGACACTGAAGCTTTCTTT; cdr3_aa: CASRRTGGEDTEAFF
v_call: TRBV11-3; j_call: TRBJ2-1; clone_size: -; d_call: -; cdr3_nt: TGTGCCAGCAGCTTGCATAACTCTCAGCAGTTCTTC; cdr3_aa: CASSLHNSQQFF
v_call: TRBV4-2; j_call: TRBJ2-3; clone_size: -; d_call: -; cdr3_nt: TGTGCCAGCAGCCAAAGGGGGACGGACAGCACAGATACGCAGTATTTT; cdr3_aa: CASSQRGTDSTDTQYF
v_call: TRBV2; j_call: TRBJ2-2; clone_size: -; d_call: TRBD2; cdr3_nt: TGTGCCAGCAGTGAACCCCTAGCGGGAGGTACCGGGGAGCTGTTTTTT; cdr3_aa: CASSEPLAGGTGELFF
v_call: TRBV7-3; j_call: TRBJ2-2; clone_size: -; d_call: -; cdr3_nt: TGTGCCAGCAGCTTAACGGCTAGTAACACCGGGGAGCTGTTTTTT; cdr3_aa: CASSLTASNTGELFF
v_call: TRBV19; j_call: TRBJ1-6; clone_size: -; d_call: -; cdr3_nt: TGTGCCTCCCAAAACCCGGGGAATTCACCCCTCCACTTT; cdr3_aa: CASQNPGNSPLHF
v_call: TRBV27; j_call: TRBJ1-1; clone_size: -; d_call: -; cdr3_nt: TGTGCCAGCAGACCAACAGATTACCACACTGAAGCTTTCTTT; cdr3_aa: CASRPTDYHTEAFF
v_call: TRBV10-3; j_call: TRBJ2-7; clone_size: -; d_call: TRBD2; cdr3_nt: TGTGCCATCAGGGAGGGGACTAGCGGTCCCTACGAGCAGTACTTC; cdr3_aa: CAIREGTSGPYEQYF
v_call: TRBV7-9; j_call: TRBJ2-1; clone_size: many; d_call: TRBD1; cdr3_nt: TGTGCCAGCAGCTTAGCCGTGACAGGGATCGACAATGAGCAGTTCTTC; cdr3_aa: CASSLAVTGIDNEQFF
v_call: TRBV7-3; j_call: TRBJ2-5; clone_size: -; d_call: TRBD2; cdr3_nt: TGTGCCAGCAGCTCTGGACTAGCCGAGACCCAGTACTTC; cdr3_aa: CASSSGLAETQYF
v_call: TRBV7-2; j_call: TRBJ2-3; clone_size: once; d_call: -; cdr3_nt: TGTGCCAGCAGCTTATCAGGTGATACGCAGTATTTT; cdr3_aa: CASSLSGDTQYF
v_call: TRBV5-1; j_call: TRBJ2-5; clone_size: -; d_call: TRBD2; cdr3_nt: TGCGCCAGCAGCTTGGTGACTAGCGGGGGCCAAGAGACCCAGTACTTC; cdr3_aa: CASSLVTSGGQETQYF
v_call: TRBV4-1; j_call: TRBJ2-2; clone_size: once; d_call: -; cdr3_nt: TGCGCCAGCAGCCAAGGAGACTTGAACACCGGGGAGCTGTTTTTT; cdr3_aa: CASSQGDLNTGELFF
v_call: TRBV6-1; j_call: TRBJ1-1; clone_size: few; d_call: -; cdr3_nt: TGTGCCAGCAGTGAAAGGGGACAATCGGCTGAAGCTTTCTTT; cdr3_aa: CASSERGQSAEAFF
v_call: TRBV30; j_call: TRBJ2-1; clone_size: -; d_call: TRBD2; cdr3_nt: TGTGCCTGGAGAGGGACTAGCGTCAATGAGCAGTTCTTC; cdr3_aa: CAWRGTSVNEQFF
v_call: TRBV6-5; j_call: TRBJ1-1; clone_size: -; d_call: -; cdr3_nt: TGTGCCAGCAGTTACTCGAAGGCACTACCGAAAGCTTTCTTT; cdr3_aa: CASSYSKALPKAFF
v_call: TRBV30; j_call: TRBJ2-2; clone_size: -; d_call: TRBD2; cdr3_nt: TGTGCCTGGAGTGCTAGCGGGAGCCACCGGGGAGCTGTTTTT; cdr3_aa: CAWSASGSHRGAVF
v_call: TRBV5-5; j_call: TRBJ1-2; clone_size: -; d_call: -; cdr3_nt: TGTGCCAGCAGCTTGAGCGGGTCCGGGGGGAGCGACGGCTACACCTTC; cdr3_aa: CASSLSGSGGSDGYTF
v_call: TRBV19; j_call: TRBJ1-4; clone_size: -; d_call: TRBD1; cdr3_nt: TGTGCCAGTAGTATAGCGCCGGGACAGGGGGCCTCTAATGAAAAACTGTTTTTT; cdr3_aa: CASSIAPGQGASNEKLFF
v_call: TRBV5-1; j_call: TRBJ2-5; clone_size: -; d_call: TRBD2; cdr3_nt: TGCGCCAGCAGTTCCCGGACTAGCGGGGGGGAGTTAGAGACCCAGTACTTC; cdr3_aa: CASSSRTSGGELETQYF
v_call: TRBV28; j_call: TRBJ1-1; clone_size: -; d_call: TRBD1; cdr3_nt: TGTGCCAGCAGTTTATTACCCGGGACAGGGGAGAAAGGCACTGAAGCTTTCTTT; cdr3_aa: CASSLLPGTGEKGTEAFF
v_call: TRBV19; j_call: TRBJ2-7; clone_size: -; d_call: TRBD2; cdr3_nt: TGTGCCAGTAGCCGAGGGACTAGCGGGCACTACGAGCAGTACTTC; cdr3_aa: CASSRGTSGHYEQYF
v_call: TRBV6-6; j_call: TRBJ2-7; clone_size: -; d_call: -; cdr3_nt: TGTGCCAGTCAGGACAGGAGCGGGCCTTACGAGCAGTACTTC; cdr3_aa: CASQDRSGPYEQYF
v_call: TRBV5-6; j_call: TRBJ2-3; clone_size: -; d_call: TRBD1; cdr3_nt: TGTGCCAGCAGCTTCAGGGGGCGAGGTAGCACAGATACGCAGTATTTT; cdr3_aa: CASSFRGRGSTDTQYF
v_call: TRBV6-5; j_call: TRBJ1-6; clone_size: -; d_call: TRBD1; cdr3_nt: TGTGCCAGCAGTAACAGGGGTGGTTCACCCCTCCACTTT; cdr3_aa: CASSNRGGSPLHF
v_call: TRBV18; j_call: TRBJ2-2; clone_size: -; d_call: -; cdr3_nt: TGTGCCAGCTCACCATACACAGGGACGAACACCGGGGAGCTGTTTTTT; cdr3_aa: CASSPYTGTNTGELFF
v_call: TRBV7-2; j_call: TRBJ1-1; clone_size: -; d_call: -; cdr3_nt: TGTGCCAGCAGTTTACAGGGTGGTGAAGCTTTCTTT; cdr3_aa: CASSLQGGEAFF